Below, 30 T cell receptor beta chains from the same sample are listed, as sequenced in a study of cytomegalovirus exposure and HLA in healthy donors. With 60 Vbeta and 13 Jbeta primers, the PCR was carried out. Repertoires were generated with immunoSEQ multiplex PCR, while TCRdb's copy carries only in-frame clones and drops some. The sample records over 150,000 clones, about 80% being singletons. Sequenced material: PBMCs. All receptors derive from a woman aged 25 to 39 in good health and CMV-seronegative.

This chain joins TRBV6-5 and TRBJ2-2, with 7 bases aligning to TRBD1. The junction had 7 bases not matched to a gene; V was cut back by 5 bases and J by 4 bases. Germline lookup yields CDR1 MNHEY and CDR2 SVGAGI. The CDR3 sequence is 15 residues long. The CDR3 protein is CASSPGQVRTGELFF. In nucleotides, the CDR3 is TGTGCCAGCAGTCCCGGACAGGTTCGCACCGGGGAGCTGTTTTTT.

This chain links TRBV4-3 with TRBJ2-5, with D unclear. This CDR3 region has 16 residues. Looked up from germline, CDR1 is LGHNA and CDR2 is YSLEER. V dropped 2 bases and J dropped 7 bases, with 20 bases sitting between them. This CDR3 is CASSQNHHRPSWTQYF. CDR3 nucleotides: TGCGCCAGCAGCCAAAACCATCACAGACCGTCGTGGACCCAGTACTTC.

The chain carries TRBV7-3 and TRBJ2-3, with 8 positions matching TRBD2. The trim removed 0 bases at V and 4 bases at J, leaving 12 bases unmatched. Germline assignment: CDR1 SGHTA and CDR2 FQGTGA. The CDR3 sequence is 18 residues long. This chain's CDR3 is CASSLTGLTGGGADTQYF. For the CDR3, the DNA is TGTGCCAGCAGCTTAACTGGGCTAACGGGAGGGGGGGCAGATACGCAGTATTTT.

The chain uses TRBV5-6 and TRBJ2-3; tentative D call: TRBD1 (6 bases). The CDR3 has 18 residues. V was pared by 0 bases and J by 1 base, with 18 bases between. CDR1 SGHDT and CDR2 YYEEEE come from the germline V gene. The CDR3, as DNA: TGTGCCAGCAGCTTGGTGAGGCAGGGGTTGGGAGGCACAGATACGCAGTATTTT. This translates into CASSLVRQGLGGTDTQYF.

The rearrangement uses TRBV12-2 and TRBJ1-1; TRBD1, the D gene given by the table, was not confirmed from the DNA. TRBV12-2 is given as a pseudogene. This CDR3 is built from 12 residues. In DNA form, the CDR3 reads TGTGCAAGTCGCACAAGGGACAGCCAAGCTTTCTTT. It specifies CASRTRDSQAFF.

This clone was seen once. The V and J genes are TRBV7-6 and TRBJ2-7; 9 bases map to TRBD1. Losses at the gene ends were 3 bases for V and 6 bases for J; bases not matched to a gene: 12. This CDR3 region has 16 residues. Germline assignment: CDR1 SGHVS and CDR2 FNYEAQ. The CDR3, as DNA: TGTGCCAGCAGCTTTCACCCGGGACAGGGAACAGGCGAGCAGTACTTC. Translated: CASSFHPGQGTGEQYF.

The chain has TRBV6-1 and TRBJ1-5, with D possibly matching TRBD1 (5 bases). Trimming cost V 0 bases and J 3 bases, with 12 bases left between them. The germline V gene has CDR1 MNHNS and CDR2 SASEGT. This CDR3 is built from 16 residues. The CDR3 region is CASSEALVGVNQPQHF. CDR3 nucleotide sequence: TGTGCCAGCAGTGAAGCGCTGGTAGGGGTCAATCAGCCCCAGCATTTT.

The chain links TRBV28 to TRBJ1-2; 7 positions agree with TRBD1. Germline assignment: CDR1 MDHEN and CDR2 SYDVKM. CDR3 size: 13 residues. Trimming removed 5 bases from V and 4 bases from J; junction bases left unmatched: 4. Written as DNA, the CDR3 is TGTGCCAGCAGTGACTCAGGGGGCTATGGCTACACCTTC. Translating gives CASSDSGGYGYTF.

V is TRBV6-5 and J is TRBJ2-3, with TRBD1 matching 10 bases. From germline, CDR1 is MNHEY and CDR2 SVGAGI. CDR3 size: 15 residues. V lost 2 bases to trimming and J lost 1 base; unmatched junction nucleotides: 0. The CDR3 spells CASSYGTGGTDTQYF. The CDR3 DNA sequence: TGTGCCAGCAGTTACGGGACAGGGGGCACAGATACGCAGTATTTT.

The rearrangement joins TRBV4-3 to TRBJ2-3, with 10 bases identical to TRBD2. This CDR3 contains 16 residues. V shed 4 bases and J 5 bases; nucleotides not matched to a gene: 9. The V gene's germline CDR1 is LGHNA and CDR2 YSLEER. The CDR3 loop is CASSLGLAGAGDTQYF. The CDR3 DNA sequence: TGCGCCAGCAGCCTAGGGCTAGCGGGGGCGGGAGATACGCAGTATTTT.

The CDR3 DNA is TGTGCCAGCAGTTTGGGGGGACTCTTCGGTCTCGGGCAGTACTTC. Translation: CASSLGGLFGLGQYF. The chain links TRBV28 to TRBJ2-7; perhaps TRBD2 as D (6 bases). Deletions cut 3 bases from V and 9 bases from J, with 21 bases between. The CDR3 length is 15 residues. Germline V gene sequence: CDR1 MDHEN, CDR2 SYDVKM.

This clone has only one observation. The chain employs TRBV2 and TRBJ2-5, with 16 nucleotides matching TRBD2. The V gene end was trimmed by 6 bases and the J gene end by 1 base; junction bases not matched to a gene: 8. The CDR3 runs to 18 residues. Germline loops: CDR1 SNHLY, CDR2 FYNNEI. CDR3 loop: CASSEPGLAGGAQETQYF. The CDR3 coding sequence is TGTGCCAGCAGCGAACCGGGACTAGCGGGAGGGGCCCAAGAGACCCAGTACTTC.

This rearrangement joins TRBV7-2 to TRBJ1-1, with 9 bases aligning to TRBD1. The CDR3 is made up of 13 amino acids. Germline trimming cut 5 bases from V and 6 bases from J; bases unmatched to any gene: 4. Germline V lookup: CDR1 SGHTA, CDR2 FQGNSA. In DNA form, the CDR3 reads TGTGCCAGCAGCACGGACAGGGGCGCTGAAGCTTTCTTT. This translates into CASSTDRGAEAFF.

The CDR3 coding sequence is TGTGCCAGCAGCGGGGGCGACAGGGGCAACCAAGAGACCCAGTACTTC. Protein product: CASSGGDRGNQETQYF. The gene calls are TRBV9 and TRBJ2-5, with 8 bases matching TRBD1. There are 16 residues in the CDR3. Germline lookup yields CDR1 SGDLS and CDR2 YYNGEE. The J segment lost 0 bases and the V segment lost 3 bases, leaving 7 bases of the junction unmatched.

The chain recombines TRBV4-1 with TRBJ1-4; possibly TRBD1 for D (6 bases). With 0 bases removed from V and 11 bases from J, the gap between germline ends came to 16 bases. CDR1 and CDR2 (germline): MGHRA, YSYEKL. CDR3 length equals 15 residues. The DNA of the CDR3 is TGCGCCAGCAGCCAAGATCGGGACACCCCGTGGAAACTGTTTTTT. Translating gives CASSQDRDTPWKLFF.

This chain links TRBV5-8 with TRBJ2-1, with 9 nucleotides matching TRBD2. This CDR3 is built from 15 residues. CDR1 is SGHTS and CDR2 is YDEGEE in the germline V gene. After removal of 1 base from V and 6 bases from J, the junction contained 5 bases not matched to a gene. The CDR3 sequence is CASSLSGRPSNEQFF. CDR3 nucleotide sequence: TGTGCCAGCAGCTTGAGCGGGAGGCCTTCCAATGAGCAGTTCTTC.

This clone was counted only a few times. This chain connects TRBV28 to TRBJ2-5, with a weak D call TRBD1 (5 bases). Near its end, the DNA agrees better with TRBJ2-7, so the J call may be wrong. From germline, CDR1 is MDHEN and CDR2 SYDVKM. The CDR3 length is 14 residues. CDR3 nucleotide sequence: TGTGCCAGCAGGTGGGGCTCCGATGGGTACGAGCAGTACTTC. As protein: CASRWGSDGYEQYF.

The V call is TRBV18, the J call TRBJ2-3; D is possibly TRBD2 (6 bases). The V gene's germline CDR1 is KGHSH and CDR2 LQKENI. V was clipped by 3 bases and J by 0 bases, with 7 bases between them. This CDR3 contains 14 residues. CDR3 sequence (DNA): TGTGCCAGCTCACCTCTAGCGAGCACAGATACGCAGTATTTT. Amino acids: CASSPLASTDTQYF.

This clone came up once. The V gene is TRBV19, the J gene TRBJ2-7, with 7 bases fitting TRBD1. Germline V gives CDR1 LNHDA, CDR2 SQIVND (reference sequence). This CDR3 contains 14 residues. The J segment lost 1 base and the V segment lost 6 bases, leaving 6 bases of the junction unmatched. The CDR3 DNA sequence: TGTGCCAGTAGACCCGGGACAGCATCCTACGAGCAGTACTTC. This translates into CASRPGTASYEQYF.

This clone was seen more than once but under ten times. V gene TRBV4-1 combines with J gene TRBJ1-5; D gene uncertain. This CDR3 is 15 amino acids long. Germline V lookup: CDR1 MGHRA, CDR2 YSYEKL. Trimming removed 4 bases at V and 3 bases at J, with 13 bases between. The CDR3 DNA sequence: TGCGCCAGCAGCCTACGGGAGGCGGACAATCAGCCCCAGCATTTT. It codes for CASSLREADNQPQHF.

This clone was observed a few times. The CDR3 DNA reads TGTGCCAGCAGCGCGCCGGCCTTTCAGGGGTTCTACGAGCAGTACTTC. This sequence encodes CASSAPAFQGFYEQYF. The chain links TRBV11-2 to TRBJ2-7; D perhaps matches TRBD1 (6 bases). Germline CDR1 is SGHAT and CDR2 is FQNNGV. V was clipped by 5 bases and J by 3 bases, with 20 bases between them. This CDR3 is 16 amino acids long.

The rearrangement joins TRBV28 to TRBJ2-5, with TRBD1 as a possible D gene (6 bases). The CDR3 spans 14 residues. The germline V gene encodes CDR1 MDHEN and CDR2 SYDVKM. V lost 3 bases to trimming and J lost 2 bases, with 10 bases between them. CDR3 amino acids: CASSLRTGQETQYF. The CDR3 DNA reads TGTGCCAGCAGTTTGCGTACAGGGCAAGAGACCCAGTACTTC.

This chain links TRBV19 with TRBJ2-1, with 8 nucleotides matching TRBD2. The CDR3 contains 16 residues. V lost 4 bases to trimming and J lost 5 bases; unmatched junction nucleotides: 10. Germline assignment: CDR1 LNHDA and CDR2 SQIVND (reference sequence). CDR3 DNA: TGTGCCAGTAGTACCCCCGGGACTAGGAGGAACAATGAGCAGTTCTTC. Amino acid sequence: CASSTPGTRRNNEQFF.

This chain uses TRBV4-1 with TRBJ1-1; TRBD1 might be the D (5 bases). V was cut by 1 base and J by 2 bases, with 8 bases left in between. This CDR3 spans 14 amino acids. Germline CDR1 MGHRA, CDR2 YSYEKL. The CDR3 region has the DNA TGCGCCAGCAGCCAAGGGGACTACAACACTGAAGCTTTCTTT. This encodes CASSQGDYNTEAFF.

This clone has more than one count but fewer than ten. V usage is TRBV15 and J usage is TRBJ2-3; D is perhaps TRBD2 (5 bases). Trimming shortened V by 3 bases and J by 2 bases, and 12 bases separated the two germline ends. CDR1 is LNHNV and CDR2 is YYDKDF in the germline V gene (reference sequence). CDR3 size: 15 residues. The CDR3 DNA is TGTGCCACCAGCAGTGATCAGCGGCCCACAGATACGCAGTATTTT. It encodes CATSSDQRPTDTQYF.

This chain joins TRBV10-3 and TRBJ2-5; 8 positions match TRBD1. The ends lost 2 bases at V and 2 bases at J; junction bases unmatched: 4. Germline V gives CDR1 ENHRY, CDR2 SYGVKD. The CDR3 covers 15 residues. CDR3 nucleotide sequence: TGTGCCATCAGTGAGGGAACAGGGGGACAAGAGACCCAGTACTTC. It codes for CAISEGTGGQETQYF.

The DNA of the CDR3 is TGCGCCAGCAGCTTGGTACCAGGGGTACAAGAGACCCAGTACTTC. It codes for CASSLVPGVQETQYF. The chain carries TRBV5-1 and TRBJ2-5; D may be TRBD1 (6 bases). Trimming cost V 0 bases and J 2 bases, with 11 bases left between them. Germline V gene sequence: CDR1 SGHRS, CDR2 YFSETQ. The CDR3 sequence is 15 residues long.

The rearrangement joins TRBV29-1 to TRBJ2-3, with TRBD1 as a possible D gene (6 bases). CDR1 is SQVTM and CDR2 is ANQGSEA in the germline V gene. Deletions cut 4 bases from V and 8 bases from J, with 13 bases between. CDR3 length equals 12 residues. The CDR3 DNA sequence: TGCAGCGTTGGCTCAGGGGTGGGTACGCAGTATTTT. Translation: CSVGSGVGTQYF.

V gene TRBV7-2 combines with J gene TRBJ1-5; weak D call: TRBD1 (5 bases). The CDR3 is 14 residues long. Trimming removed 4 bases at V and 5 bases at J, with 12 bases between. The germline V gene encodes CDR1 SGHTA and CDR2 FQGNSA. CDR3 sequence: CASSSSWGDQPQHF. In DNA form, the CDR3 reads TGTGCCAGCAGCTCATCGTGGGGGGATCAGCCCCAGCATTTT.

CDR3 residues: CASSPLSQVNTGELFF. In DNA form, the CDR3 reads TGTGCCAGCTCACCATTGAGTCAGGTGAACACCGGGGAGCTGTTTTTT. The chain carries TRBV18 and TRBJ2-2; D is unresolved. Germline CDR1 KGHSH, CDR2 LQKENI. Trimming removed 2 bases at V and 1 base at J, with 11 bases between. The CDR3 is 16 residues long.